Following are 13 T cell receptor beta chains from one sample sequenced in a study of shared clonotypes between healthy human individuals. Method: immunoSEQ multiplex PCR; TCRdb's copy keeps in-frame clones and lacks some. Of over 750,000 clones listed, roughly 96% are singletons. As defined, naive CD8 cells were CD45RO-negative and positively selected for CCR7, with terminally differentiated effector memory CD45RA+ cells excluded. The specimen sequenced was naive CD8+ T cells sorted from blood. The source of these receptors is a young man in good health.

This clone came up once. The V gene is TRBV14, the J gene TRBJ2-6; D unclear. The germline V gene encodes CDR1 SGHDN and CDR2 FVKESK. The ends were cut back, 1 base at V and 0 bases at J, with 13 bases in the middle. This CDR3 comprises 18 residues. The CDR3 nucleotides are TGTGCCAGCAGCCAAGCCCCCTGGGATCTCTCTGGGGCCAACGTCCTGACTTTC. Translating gives CASSQAPWDLSGANVLTF.

About this clone: Other DNA sequences in this sample translate to the same CDR3. The V and J genes are TRBV11-2 and TRBJ2-7; no clear D gene. This CDR3 is built from 11 residues. The ends were cut back, 2 bases at V and 7 bases at J, with 6 bases in the middle. Germline V gives CDR1 SGHAT, CDR2 FQNNGV. The CDR3 reads CASSLLGEQYF. DNA for the CDR3: TGTGCCAGCAGCTTATTGGGGGAGCAGTACTTC.

The chain combines TRBV7-9 with TRBJ2-7; D is undetermined. CDR3 length: 10 amino acids. V shed 10 bases and J shed 5 bases, with 9 bases lying between them. Per the germline V gene, CDR1 is SEHNR and CDR2 is FQNEAQ (reference sequence). CDR3 bases: TGTGCCACCGCGGACCACGAGCAGTACTTC. Encoded protein: CATADHEQYF. Filled out from reference TRBV7-9 and TRBJ2-7, the complete variable domain reads DTGVSQNPRHKITKRGQNVTFRCDPISEHNRLYWYRQTLGQGPEFLTYFQNEAQLEKSRLLSDRFSAERPKGSFSTLEIQRTEQGDSAMYLCATADHEQYFGPGTRLTVT.

J is TRBJ2-7 and V is TRBV9; tentatively, D is TRBD2 (5 bases). The CDR3 is 14 residues long. CDR1 is SGDLS and CDR2 is YYNGEE in the germline V gene. The germline V and J ends were trimmed by 0 bases and 2 bases, with 9 bases remaining between them. The CDR3 loop reads CASSVAPTTYEQYF. The CDR3 DNA is TGTGCCAGCAGCGTAGCCCCGACTACCTACGAGCAGTACTTC. Filled out from reference TRBV9 and TRBJ2-7, the complete variable domain reads DSGVTQTPKHLITATGQRVTLRCSPRSGDLSVYWYQQSLDQGLQFLIQYYNGEERAKGNILERFSAQQFPDLHSELNLSSLELGDSALYFCASSVAPTTYEQYFGPGTRLTVT.

The CDR3 DNA sequence: TGTGCCAGCAGTTTATCGAGCAGGGGGTTGAGCACAGATACGCAGTATTTT. Encoded protein: CASSLSSRGLSTDTQYF. The chain has TRBV27 and TRBJ2-3, with TRBD1 identical over 7 bases. This CDR3 comprises 17 residues. V dropped 0 bases and J dropped 0; count of bases not matched to a gene: 6. Germline CDR1 and CDR2: MNHEY and SMNVEV (reference sequence).

The genes are TRBV15 and TRBJ1-4; D not certain. In germline, CDR1 is LNHNV, CDR2 YYDKDF (reference sequence). V gave up 7 bases and J gave up 7 bases, with 19 bases separating them. CDR3 length: 15 residues. CDR3 coding DNA: TGTGCCACCACCAGTTCGTGGGTTGAAGGTGAAAAACTGTTTTTT. This gives the protein CATTSSWVEGEKLFF.

This clone was seen only once. V is TRBV7-3 and J is TRBJ2-1; 9 nucleotides line up with TRBD2. Trimming at V came to 5 bases and at J to 4 bases, leaving 9 bases not matched to a gene. Looked up from germline, CDR1 is SGHTA and CDR2 is FQGTGA. The CDR3 runs to 16 residues. The DNA for the CDR3 is TGTGCCAGCAGCGAAACATGGACTAGCGCGTACAATGAGCAGTTCTTC. This encodes CASSETWTSAYNEQFF.

The chain is built from TRBV5-4 and TRBJ1-1; the D is unclear. V lost 3 bases and J lost 3, with 6 bases in between. Germline V gene lookup returns CDR1 SGHNT and CDR2 YYREEE (reference sequence). CDR3 length: 12 residues. The CDR3: CASSSADTEAFF. CDR3 sequence (DNA): TGTGCCAGCAGCTCGGCAGACACTGAAGCTTTCTTT.

In DNA, the CDR3 is TGTGCCAGCAGCCTCTGGGGCAGCACCTACGAGCAGTACTTC. Encoded protein: CASSLWGSTYEQYF. The chain combines TRBV11-2 with TRBJ2-7; perhaps TRBD1 as D (5 bases). Germline V gene data show CDR1 as SGHAT and CDR2 as FQNNGV. Between the trimmed V and J ends, which lost 5 bases and 2 bases, there was a span of 13 bases. The CDR3 runs to 14 residues.

The chain has TRBV7-9 and TRBJ2-3, with D possibly matching TRBD2 (6 bases). This CDR3 contains 16 residues. Trimming pared 5 bases from V and 8 bases from J, leaving 23 bases between. Germline lookup yields CDR1 SEHNR and CDR2 FQNEAQ (reference sequence). CDR3 in amino acids: CASSPTTRTAEGTQYF. Written as DNA, the CDR3 is TGTGCCAGCAGCCCTACAACCAGGACGGCGGAGGGTACGCAGTATTTT. Based on the CDR3 plus reference TRBV7-9 and TRBJ2-3, the full variable domain is DTGVSQNPRHKITKRGQNVTFRCDPISEHNRLYWYRQTLGQGPEFLTYFQNEAQLEKSRLLSDRFSAERPKGSFSTLEIQRTEQGDSAMYLCASSPTTRTAEGTQYFGPGTRLTVL.

The rearrangement links TRBV5-6 to TRBJ2-7; 7 bases align to TRBD2. The CDR3 length is 15 residues. V lost 3 bases to trimming and J lost 2 bases; unmatched junction nucleotides: 8. The V gene's germline CDR1 is SGHDT and CDR2 YYEEEE. CDR3 loop: CASSSRLGTTYEQYF. CDR3 nucleotides: TGTGCCAGCAGCTCTCGCCTGGGGACTACCTACGAGCAGTACTTC.

The chain links TRBV29-1 to TRBJ2-5; TRBD1 matches 10 bases. The CDR3 runs 14 residues. Germline values: CDR1 SQVTM, CDR2 ANQGSEA. With 6 bases clipped from V and 5 bases from J, the junction kept 9 bases outside the gene matches. CDR3 residues: CSVGQGYQSETQYF. CDR3 bases: TGCAGCGTGGGACAGGGGTACCAATCGGAGACCCAGTACTTC.

Only one count was recorded for this clone. The rearrangement joins TRBV10-2 to TRBJ2-3; TRBD2 matches at 9 bases. V shed 3 bases, J shed 4 bases, and the junction held 5 bases outside the gene matches. CDR3 length: 15 residues. CDR1 is WSHSY and CDR2 is SAAADI in the germline V gene. CDR3 protein: CASSDLAGSADTQYF. CDR3 DNA sequence: TGCGCCAGCAGTGACCTAGCGGGATCCGCAGATACGCAGTATTTT.